A single T cell receptor beta chain is shown here with its context. Assay used: immunoSEQ multiplex PCR; TCRdb lists only in-frame clones, some missing. The sample lists under 450,000 clones; over 90% were seen once. The source of the sample is a study of shared T cell receptors in the human thymus. CDR1 and CDR2 from the germline V gene are GTSNPN and SVGIG (reference sequence). The CDR3 is made up of 18 amino acids. Trimming pared 0 bases from V and 0 bases from J, leaving 18 bases between. This rearrangement joins TRBV30 to TRBJ1-5; D is perhaps TRBD1 (5 bases). The sequenced sample consisted of thymocytes. This sequence was found in a human donor. The CDR3 region is CAWSVLGTRDYSNQPQHF. For the CDR3, the DNA is TGTGCCTGGAGTGTCTTGGGGACCCGAGATTATAGCAATCAGCCCCAGCATTTT. The full variable domain, rest sourced from reference TRBV30 and TRBJ1-5, is SQTIHQWPATLVQPVGSPLSLECTVEGTSNPNLYWYRQAAGRGLQLLFYSVGIGQISSEVPQNLSASRPQDRQFILSSKKLLLSDSGFYLCAWSVLGTRDYSNQPQHFGDGTRLSIL.